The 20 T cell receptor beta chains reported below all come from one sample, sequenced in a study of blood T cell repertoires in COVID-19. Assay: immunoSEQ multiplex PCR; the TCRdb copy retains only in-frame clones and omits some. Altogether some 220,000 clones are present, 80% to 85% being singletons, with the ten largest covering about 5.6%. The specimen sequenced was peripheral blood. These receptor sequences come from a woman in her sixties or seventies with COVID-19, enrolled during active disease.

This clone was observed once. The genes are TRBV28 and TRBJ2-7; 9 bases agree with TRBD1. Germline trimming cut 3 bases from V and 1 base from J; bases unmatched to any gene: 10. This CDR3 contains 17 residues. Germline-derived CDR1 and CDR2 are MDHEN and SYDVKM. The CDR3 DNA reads TGTGCCAGCAGTTTTATGGACGGCGGGACAGGGTCCTACGAGCAGTACTTC. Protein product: CASSFMDGGTGSYEQYF.

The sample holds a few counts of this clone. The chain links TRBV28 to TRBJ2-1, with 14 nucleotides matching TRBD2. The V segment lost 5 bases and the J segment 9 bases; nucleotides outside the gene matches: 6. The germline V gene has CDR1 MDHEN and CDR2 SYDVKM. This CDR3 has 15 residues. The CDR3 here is CASSATGLAGVEQFF. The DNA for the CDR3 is TGTGCCAGCAGTGCCACGGGACTAGCGGGAGTTGAGCAGTTCTTC. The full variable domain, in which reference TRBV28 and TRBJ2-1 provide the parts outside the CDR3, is DVKVTQSSRYLVKRTGEKVFLECVQDMDHENMFWYRQDPGLGLRLIYFSYDVKMKEKGDIPEGYSVSREKKERFSLILESASTNQTSMYLCASSATGLAGVEQFFGPGTRLTVL.

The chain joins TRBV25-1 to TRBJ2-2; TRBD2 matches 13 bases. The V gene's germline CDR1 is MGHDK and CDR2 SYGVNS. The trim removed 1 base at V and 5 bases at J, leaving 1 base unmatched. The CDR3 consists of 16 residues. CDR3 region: CASSESTSGRTGELFF. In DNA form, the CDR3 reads TGTGCCAGCAGTGAATCGACTAGCGGGAGGACCGGGGAGCTGTTTTTT.

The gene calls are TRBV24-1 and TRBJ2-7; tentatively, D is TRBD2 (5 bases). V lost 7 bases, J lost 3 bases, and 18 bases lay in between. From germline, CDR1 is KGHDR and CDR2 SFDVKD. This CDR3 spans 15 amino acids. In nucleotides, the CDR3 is TGTGCCACCAGCTCGCCTGCGGACGGACTCTACGAGCAGTACTTC. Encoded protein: CATSSPADGLYEQYF.

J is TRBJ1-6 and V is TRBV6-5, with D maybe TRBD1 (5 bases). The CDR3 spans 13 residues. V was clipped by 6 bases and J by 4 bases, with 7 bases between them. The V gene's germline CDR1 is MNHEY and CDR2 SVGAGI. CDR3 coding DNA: TGTGCCAGCAGGAGACAGTATAATTCACCCCTCCACTTT. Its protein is CASRRQYNSPLHF.

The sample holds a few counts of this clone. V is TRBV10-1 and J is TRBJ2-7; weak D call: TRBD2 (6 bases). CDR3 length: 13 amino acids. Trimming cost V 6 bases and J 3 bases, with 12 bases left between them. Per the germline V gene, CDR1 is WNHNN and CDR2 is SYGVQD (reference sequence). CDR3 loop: CASRRDPNYEQYF. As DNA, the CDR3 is TGCGCCAGCAGGCGGGACCCCAACTACGAGCAGTACTTC.

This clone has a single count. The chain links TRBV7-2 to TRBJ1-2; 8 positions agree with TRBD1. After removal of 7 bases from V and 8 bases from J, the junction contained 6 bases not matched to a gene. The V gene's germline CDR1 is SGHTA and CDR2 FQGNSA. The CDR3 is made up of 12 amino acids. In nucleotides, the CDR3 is TGTGCCAGCAAGACAGGGGTCAGCGGCTACACCTTC. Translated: CASKTGVSGYTF.

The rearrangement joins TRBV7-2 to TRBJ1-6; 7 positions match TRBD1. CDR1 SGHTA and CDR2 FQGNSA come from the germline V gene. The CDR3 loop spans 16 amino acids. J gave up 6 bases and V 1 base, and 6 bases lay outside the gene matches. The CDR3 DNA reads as TGTGCCAGCAGCTTAGAGTGGACAGGCGGTAATTCACCCCTCCACTTT. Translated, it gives CASSLEWTGGNSPLHF.

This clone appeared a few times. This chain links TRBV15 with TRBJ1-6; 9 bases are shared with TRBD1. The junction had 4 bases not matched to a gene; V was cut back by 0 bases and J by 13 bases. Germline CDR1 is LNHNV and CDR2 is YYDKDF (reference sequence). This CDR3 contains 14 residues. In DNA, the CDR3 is TGTGCCACCAGCAGAGATCGGGACAGGGCGCCCCTCCACTTT. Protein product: CATSRDRDRAPLHF.

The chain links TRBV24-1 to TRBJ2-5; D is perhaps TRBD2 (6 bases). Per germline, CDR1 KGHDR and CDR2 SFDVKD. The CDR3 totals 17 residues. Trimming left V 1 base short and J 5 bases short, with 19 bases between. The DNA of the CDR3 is TGTGCCACCAGTGATTTTGCCCTCGGAGGGTTTGAGGAGACCCAGTACTTC. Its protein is CATSDFALGGFEETQYF.

The CDR3 region is CASSPDGNYGYTF. The CDR3 DNA is TGTGCCAGCTCTCCCGACGGGAACTATGGCTACACCTTC. The chain couples TRBV18 to TRBJ1-2, with D hard to call. In germline, CDR1 is KGHSH, CDR2 LQKENI. V was pared by 6 bases and J by 2 bases, with 10 bases between. The CDR3 extends over 13 amino acids.

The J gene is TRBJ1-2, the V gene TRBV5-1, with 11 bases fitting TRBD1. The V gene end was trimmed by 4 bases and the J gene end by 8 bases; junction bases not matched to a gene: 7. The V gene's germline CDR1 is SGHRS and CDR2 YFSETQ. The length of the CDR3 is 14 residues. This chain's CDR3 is CASSLGQGAYGYTF. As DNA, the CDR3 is TGCGCCAGCAGCCTCGGACAGGGGGCCTACGGCTACACCTTC.

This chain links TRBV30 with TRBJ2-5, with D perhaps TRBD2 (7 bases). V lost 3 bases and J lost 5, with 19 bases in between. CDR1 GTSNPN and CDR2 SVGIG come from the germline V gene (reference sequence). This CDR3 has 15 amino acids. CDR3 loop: CAWSLRGGLGETQYF. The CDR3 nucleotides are TGTGCCTGGAGCTTAAGGGGGGGGCTGGGGGAGACCCAGTACTTC.

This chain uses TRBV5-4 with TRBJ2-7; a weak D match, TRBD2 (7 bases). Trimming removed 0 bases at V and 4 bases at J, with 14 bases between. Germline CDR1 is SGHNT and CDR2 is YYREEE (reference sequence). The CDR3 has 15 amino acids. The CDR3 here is CASSLAGGRKYEQYF. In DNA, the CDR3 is TGTGCCAGCAGCTTGGCCGGGGGGCGCAAATACGAGCAGTACTTC. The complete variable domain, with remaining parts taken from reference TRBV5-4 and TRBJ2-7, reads ETGVTQSPTHLIKTRGQQVTLRCSSQSGHNTVSWYQQALGQGPQFIFQYYREEENGRGNFPPRFSGLQFPNYSSELNVNALELDDSALYLCASSLAGGRKYEQYFGPGTRLTVT.

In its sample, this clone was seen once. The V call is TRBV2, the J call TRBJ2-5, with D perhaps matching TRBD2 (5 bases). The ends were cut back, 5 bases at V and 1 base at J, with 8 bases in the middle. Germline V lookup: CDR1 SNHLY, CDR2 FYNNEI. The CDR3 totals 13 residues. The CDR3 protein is CASSRLTQETQYF. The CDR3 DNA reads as TGTGCCAGCAGTCGACTAACCCAAGAGACCCAGTACTTC.

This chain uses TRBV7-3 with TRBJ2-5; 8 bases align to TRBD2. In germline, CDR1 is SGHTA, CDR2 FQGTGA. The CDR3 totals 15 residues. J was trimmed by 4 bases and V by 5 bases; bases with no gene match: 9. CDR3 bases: TGTGCCAGCAGCCGACTAGCGAGGGGGGGAGAGACCCAGTACTTC. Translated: CASSRLARGGETQYF.

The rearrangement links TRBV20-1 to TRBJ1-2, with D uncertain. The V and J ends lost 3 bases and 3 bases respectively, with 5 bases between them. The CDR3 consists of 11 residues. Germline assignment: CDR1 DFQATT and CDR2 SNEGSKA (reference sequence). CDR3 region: CSASPYYGYTF. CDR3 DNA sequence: TGCAGTGCTAGCCCCTACTATGGCTACACCTTC.

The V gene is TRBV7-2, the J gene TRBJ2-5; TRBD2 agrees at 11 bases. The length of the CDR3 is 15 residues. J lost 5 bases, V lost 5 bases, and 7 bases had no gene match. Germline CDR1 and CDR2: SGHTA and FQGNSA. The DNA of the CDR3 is TGTGCCAGCAGCGTGGGACTAGCGGTCAGGGAGACCCAGTACTTC. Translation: CASSVGLAVRETQYF.

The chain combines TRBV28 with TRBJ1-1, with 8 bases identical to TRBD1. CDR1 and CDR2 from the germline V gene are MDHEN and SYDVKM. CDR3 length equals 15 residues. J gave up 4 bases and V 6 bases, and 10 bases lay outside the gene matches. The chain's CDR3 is CASRSGGAEGTEAFF. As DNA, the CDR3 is TGTGCCAGCAGGTCAGGGGGCGCAGAGGGCACTGAAGCTTTCTTT. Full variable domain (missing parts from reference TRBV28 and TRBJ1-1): DVKVTQSSRYLVKRTGEKVFLECVQDMDHENMFWYRQDPGLGLRLIYFSYDVKMKEKGDIPEGYSVSREKKERFSLILESASTNQTSMYLCASRSGGAEGTEAFFGQGTRLTVV.

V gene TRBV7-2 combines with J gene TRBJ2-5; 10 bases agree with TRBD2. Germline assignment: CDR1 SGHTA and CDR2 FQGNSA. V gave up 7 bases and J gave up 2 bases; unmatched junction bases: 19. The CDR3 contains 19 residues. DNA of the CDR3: TGTGCCAGCATGCCGCGACCTAGCGGGGGACTTAATTTGCAAGAGACCCAGTACTTC. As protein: CASMPRPSGGLNLQETQYF.